This TCR beta chain originates from a study of Tregs in tolerant kidney transplant recipients. Points on this clone: Antigen unknown.

Measured with immunoSEQ multiplex PCR; TCRdb has only the in-frame clones, and not every one. The sample includes roughly 18,000 clones, about four fifths of them seen just once. CD4+CD25+CD127- Tregs, CD4+CD25- non-Tregs, CD4 and CD8 cells were sorted. Study results and caveats: Activated donor B cell expansion appeared to reveal the most relevant donor-specific TCRbeta repertoire.

Trimming cost V 5 bases and J 11 bases; bases outside gene matches: 12. CDR1 and CDR2 (germline): LNHNV, YYDKDF (reference sequence). The CDR3 length is 14 residues. The sequenced sample was Tregs from blood. The chain combines TRBV15 with TRBJ1-5; 7 positions agree with TRBD1. The sequence came from a human donor in good health. DNA for the CDR3: TGTGCCACCAGCTCCCAGGGGGGAGAGGCGGCCCAGCATTTT. This sequence encodes CATSSQGGEAAQHF.